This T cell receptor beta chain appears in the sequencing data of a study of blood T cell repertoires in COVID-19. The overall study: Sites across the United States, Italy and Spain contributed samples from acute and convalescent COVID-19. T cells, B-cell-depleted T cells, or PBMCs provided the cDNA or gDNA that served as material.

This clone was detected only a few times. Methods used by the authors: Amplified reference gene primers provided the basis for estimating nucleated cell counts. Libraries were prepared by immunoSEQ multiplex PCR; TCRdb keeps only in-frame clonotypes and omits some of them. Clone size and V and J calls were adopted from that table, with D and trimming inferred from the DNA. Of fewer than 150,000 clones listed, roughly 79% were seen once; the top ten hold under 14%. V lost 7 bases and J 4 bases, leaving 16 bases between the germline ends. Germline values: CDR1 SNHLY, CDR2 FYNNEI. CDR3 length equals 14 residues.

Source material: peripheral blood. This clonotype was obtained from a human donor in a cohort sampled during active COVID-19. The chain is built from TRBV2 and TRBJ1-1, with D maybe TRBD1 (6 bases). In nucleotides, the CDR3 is TGTGCCAGCAATACACAGGGTGGGCTCACTGAAGCTTTCTTT. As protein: CASNTQGGLTEAFF.